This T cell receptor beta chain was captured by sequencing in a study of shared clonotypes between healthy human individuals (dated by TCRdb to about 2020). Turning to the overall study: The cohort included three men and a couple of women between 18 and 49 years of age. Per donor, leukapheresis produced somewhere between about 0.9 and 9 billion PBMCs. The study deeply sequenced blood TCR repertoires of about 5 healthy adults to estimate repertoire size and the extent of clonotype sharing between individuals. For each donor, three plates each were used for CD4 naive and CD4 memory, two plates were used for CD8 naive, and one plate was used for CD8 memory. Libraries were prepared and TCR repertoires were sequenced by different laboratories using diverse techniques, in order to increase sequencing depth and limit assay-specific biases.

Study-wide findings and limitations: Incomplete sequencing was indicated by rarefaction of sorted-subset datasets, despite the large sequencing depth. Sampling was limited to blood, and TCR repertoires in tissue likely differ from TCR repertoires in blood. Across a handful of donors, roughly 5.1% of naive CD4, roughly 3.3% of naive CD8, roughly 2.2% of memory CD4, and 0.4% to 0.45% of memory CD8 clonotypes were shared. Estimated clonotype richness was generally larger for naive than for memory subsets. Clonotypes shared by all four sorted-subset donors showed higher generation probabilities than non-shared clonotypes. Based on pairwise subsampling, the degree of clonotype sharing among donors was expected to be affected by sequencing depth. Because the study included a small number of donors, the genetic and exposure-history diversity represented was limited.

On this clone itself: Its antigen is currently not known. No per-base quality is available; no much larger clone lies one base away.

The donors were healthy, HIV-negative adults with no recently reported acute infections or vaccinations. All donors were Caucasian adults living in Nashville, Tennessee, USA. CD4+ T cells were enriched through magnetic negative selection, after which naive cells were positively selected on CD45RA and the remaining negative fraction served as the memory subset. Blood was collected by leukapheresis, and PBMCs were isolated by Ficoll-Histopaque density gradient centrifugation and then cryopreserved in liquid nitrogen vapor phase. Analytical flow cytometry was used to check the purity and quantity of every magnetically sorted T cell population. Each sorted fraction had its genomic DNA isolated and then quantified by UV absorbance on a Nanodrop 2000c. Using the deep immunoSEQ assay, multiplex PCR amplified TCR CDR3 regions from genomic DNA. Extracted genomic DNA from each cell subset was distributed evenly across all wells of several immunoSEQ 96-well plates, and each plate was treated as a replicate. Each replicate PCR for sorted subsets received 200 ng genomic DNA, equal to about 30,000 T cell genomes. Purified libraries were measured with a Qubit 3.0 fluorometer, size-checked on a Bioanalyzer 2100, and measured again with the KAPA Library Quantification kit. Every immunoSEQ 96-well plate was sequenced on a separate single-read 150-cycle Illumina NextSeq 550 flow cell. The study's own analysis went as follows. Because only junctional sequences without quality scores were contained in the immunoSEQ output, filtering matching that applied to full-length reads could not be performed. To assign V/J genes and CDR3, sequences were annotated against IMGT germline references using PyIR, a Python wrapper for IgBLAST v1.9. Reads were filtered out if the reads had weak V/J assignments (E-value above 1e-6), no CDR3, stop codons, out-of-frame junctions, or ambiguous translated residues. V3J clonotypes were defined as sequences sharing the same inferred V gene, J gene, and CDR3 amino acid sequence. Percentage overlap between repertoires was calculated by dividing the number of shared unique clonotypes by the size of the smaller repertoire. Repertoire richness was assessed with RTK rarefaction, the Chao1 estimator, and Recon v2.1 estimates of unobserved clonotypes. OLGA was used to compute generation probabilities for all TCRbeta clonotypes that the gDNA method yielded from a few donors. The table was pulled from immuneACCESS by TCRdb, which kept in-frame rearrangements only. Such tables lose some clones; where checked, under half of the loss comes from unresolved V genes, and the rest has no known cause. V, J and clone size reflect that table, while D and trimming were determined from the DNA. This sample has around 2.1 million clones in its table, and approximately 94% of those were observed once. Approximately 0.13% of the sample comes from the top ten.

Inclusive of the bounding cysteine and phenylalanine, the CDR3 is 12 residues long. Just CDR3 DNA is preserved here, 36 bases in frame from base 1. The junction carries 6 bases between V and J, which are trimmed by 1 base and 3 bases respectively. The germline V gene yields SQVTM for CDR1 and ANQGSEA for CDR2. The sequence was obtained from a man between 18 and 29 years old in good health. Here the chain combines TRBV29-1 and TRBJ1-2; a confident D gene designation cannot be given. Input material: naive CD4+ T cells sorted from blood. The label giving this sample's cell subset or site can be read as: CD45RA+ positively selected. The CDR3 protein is CSVEAGDYGYTF. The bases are TGCAGCGTTGAAGCAGGAGACTATGGCTACACCTTC.